One sample yielded the 21 T cell receptor beta chains listed below, sequenced in a study of OX40 agonist ivuxolimab in advanced cancers. Assay used: immunoSEQ multiplex PCR; TCRdb lists only in-frame clones, some missing. The data show 12,000 or so clones, over 70% seen once. The specimen was CD4+ or CD8+ T cells sorted from blood, collected in a trial of the OX40 agonist ivuxolimab. These receptors were taken from an adult with an advanced solid tumor such as melanoma, head and neck, liver or kidney cancer.

A remark on this clone: The identical CDR3 is also encoded by other nucleotide sequences in the sample. V and J are TRBV28 and TRBJ2-7; unclear D gene. From germline, CDR1 is MDHEN and CDR2 SYDVKM. Trimming left V 3 bases short and J 1 base short, with 4 bases between. The CDR3 loop spans 12 amino acids. Here the CDR3 reads CASSFSSYEQYF. In DNA, the CDR3 is TGTGCCAGCAGTTTCAGTTCCTACGAGCAGTACTTC.

CDR3 sequence (DNA): TGTGCCAGCAGTTTAGGACAGATGAACACTGAAGCTTTCTTT. Translation gives CASSLGQMNTEAFF. This chain joins TRBV28 and TRBJ1-1; D perhaps matches TRBD1 (6 bases). This CDR3 contains 14 residues. With 2 bases removed from V and 0 bases from J, the gap between germline ends came to 7 bases. CDR1 MDHEN and CDR2 SYDVKM come from the germline V gene.

The gene calls are TRBV7-6 and TRBJ2-3, with D possibly matching TRBD1 (5 bases). Trimming took 2 bases from V and 0 from J, leaving 6 bases between them. The CDR3 runs to 14 residues. The germline gives CDR1 SGHVS, CDR2 FNYEAQ. CDR3 bases: TGTGCCAGCAGCTTATCAGGGAGCACAGATACGCAGTATTTT. Encoded protein: CASSLSGSTDTQYF.

The chain combines TRBV9 with TRBJ2-3; possibly TRBD2 for D (5 bases). The V gene lost 4 bases and the J gene lost 3 bases, with 9 bases spanning the gap. The CDR3 has 13 amino acids. Germline V gives CDR1 SGDLS, CDR2 YYNGEE. This chain's CDR3 is CASSSGLTDTQYF. The CDR3 DNA reads TGTGCCAGCAGCTCAGGACTGACAGATACGCAGTATTTT.

The J gene is TRBJ1-1, the V gene TRBV6-4; TRBD1 might be the D (5 bases). V shed 2 bases and J shed 5 bases, with 12 bases lying between them. Per the germline V gene, CDR1 is MRHNA and CDR2 is SNTAGT. The CDR3 sequence is 14 residues long. Here the CDR3 DNA reads TGTGCCAGCAGTGACGGGGGGGAGAGTACTGAAGCTTTCTTT. It codes for CASSDGGESTEAFF.

The rearrangement links TRBV7-9 to TRBJ1-2; D is undetermined. The length of the CDR3 is 14 residues. Per germline, CDR1 SEHNR and CDR2 FQNEAQ (reference sequence). Trimming stripped 8 bases from V and 3 bases from J, with 16 bases between. CDR3 in DNA: TGTGCCAGCCGGACCCTTTCCTGGGACTATGGCTACACCTTC. Translating gives CASRTLSWDYGYTF.

This clone showed up just a few times. The genes are TRBV6-5 and TRBJ2-7, with 10 bases aligning to TRBD1. Trimming removed 2 bases from V and 5 bases from J; junction bases left unmatched: 3. CDR1 is MNHEY, CDR2 SVGAGI, per germline. The CDR3 has 14 amino acids. The CDR3 bases are TGTGCCAGCAGTTACGGGACAGGGGTTGACGAGCAGTACTTC. Translation gives CASSYGTGVDEQYF.

The chain joins TRBV5-1 to TRBJ2-7; 7 nucleotides align to TRBD1. V lost 0 bases and J lost 4; bases outside the gene matches: 7. In germline, CDR1 is SGHRS, CDR2 YFSETQ. The CDR3 is made up of 15 amino acids. The DNA of the CDR3 is TGCGCCAGCAGCTTGGCCGGACAGGTTTTTTACGAGCAGTACTTC. It translates to CASSLAGQVFYEQYF.

Worth noting for this clone: The germline gene is not matched at one end of the junction; a read error may be the cause. J is TRBJ2-7 and V is TRBV29-1; 8 nucleotides line up with TRBD1. The CDR3 is made up of 14 amino acids. The germline gives CDR1 SQVTM, CDR2 ANQGSEA. This CDR3 is CSVEDRGRSYEQYF. The DNA of the CDR3 is TGCAGCGTGGAAGACAGGGGAAGGTCCTACGAGCAGTACTTC.

The chain recombines TRBV4-1 with TRBJ1-1; 10 nucleotides align to TRBD1. This CDR3 has 17 residues. J was trimmed by 2 bases and V by 1 base; bases with no gene match: 7. Germline values: CDR1 MGHRA, CDR2 YSYEKL. The CDR3 region is CASSQVGTGALNTEAFF. CDR3 nucleotides: TGCGCCAGCAGCCAAGTAGGGACAGGGGCACTCAACACTGAAGCTTTCTTT.

The chain joins TRBV16 to TRBJ1-1; unclear D gene. The CDR3 has 14 amino acids. Trimming left V 0 bases short and J 1 base short, with 6 bases between. In germline, CDR1 is KGHSY, CDR2 FQNENV. The CDR3 bases are TGTGCCAGCAGCCAATCAGACCAGAACACTGAAGCTTTCTTT. Protein sequence: CASSQSDQNTEAFF.

This chain joins TRBV9 and TRBJ2-1; D is possibly TRBD2 (6 bases). There are 16 residues in the CDR3. Trimming took off 0 bases at V and 3 bases at J, with 13 bases between the two ends. CDR1 and CDR2 (germline): SGDLS, YYNGEE. DNA for the CDR3: TGTGCCAGCAGCGTAGGCCCAGCGGGTGTCTACAATGAGCAGTTCTTC. Protein sequence: CASSVGPAGVYNEQFF.

With respect to this clone: At one boundary the junction diverges from the germline segment, which might be a read error. Other DNA sequences in the same sample also yield this CDR3. The chain recombines TRBV19 with TRBJ2-7; D is perhaps TRBD1 (6 bases). The germline V gene has CDR1 LNHDA and CDR2 SQIVND (reference sequence). This CDR3 has 13 amino acids. CDR3: CASGGQGTYEQYF. The CDR3 DNA is TGTGCCAGTGGAGGCCAGGGGACCTACGAGCAGTATTTC.

CDR3 DNA: TGTGCCAGCAGTTACAGGCTCTTCGATGGAAACACCATATATTTT. It translates to CASSYRLFDGNTIYF. This chain connects TRBV6-5 to TRBJ1-3; D not certain. Germline-derived CDR1 and CDR2 are MNHEY and SVGAGI. The germline V and J ends were trimmed by 2 bases and 3 bases, with 11 bases remaining between them. The CDR3 covers 15 residues.

The chain combines TRBV11-1 with TRBJ2-7; TRBD1 might be the D (6 bases). Trimming pared 4 bases from V and 1 base from J, leaving 8 bases between. Germline V gene sequence: CDR1 SGHAT, CDR2 FQDESV (reference sequence). CDR3 length equals 13 residues. CDR3 sequence (DNA): TGTGCCAGCAGCTCCGGACAGTCCTACGAGCAGTACTTC. Its translation: CASSSGQSYEQYF.

This clone has only a few counts. The rearrangement uses TRBV5-5 and TRBJ1-1, with D hard to call. CDR1 SGHKS and CDR2 YYEKEE come from the germline V gene (reference sequence). The CDR3 is 13 residues long. V shed 4 bases and J shed 5 bases, with 12 bases lying between them. For the CDR3, the DNA is TGTGCCAGCAGCCTCTACCCCGGGACTGAAGCTTTCTTT. It specifies CASSLYPGTEAFF. Full variable domain (outside the CDR3, taken from reference TRBV5-5 and TRBJ1-1): DAGVTQSPTHLIKTRGQQVTLRCSPISGHKSVSWYQQVLGQGPQFIFQYYEKEERGRGNFPDRFSARQFPNYSSELNVNALLLGDSALYLCASSLYPGTEAFFGQGTRLTVV.

Concerning this clone itself: Germline is not matched at one junction end, which may reflect a read error. The V and J genes are TRBV7-3 and TRBJ2-7, with TRBD2 identical over 12 bases. CDR1 and CDR2 from the germline V gene are SGHTA and FQGTGA. The CDR3 covers 17 residues. The CDR3 reads CASRFWPSTSGSYEQYF. The CDR3 DNA sequence: TGTGCCAGCCGCTTTTGGCCTTCGACTAGCGGGAGCTACGAGCAGTACTTC. The variable domain in full, completed from reference TRBV7-3 and TRBJ2-7, reads GAGVSQTPSNKVTEKGKYVELRCDPISGHTALYWYRQSLGQGPEFLIYFQGTGAADDSGLPNDRFFAVRPEGSVSTLKIQRTERGDSAVYLCASRFWPSTSGSYEQYFGPGTRLTVT.

The genes are TRBV7-9 and TRBJ2-2; TRBD1 matches at 9 bases. V lost 4 bases, J lost 6 bases, and 6 bases stayed unmatched. In germline, CDR1 is SEHNR, CDR2 FQNEAQ (reference sequence). This CDR3 comprises 15 residues. The CDR3 here is CASSSGQGGAGELFF. The CDR3 DNA reads as TGTGCCAGCAGCTCGGGACAGGGTGGGGCCGGGGAGCTGTTTTTT. The whole variable domain, filled in from reference TRBV7-9 and TRBJ2-2, reads DTGVSQNPRHKITKRGQNVTFRCDPISEHNRLYWYRQTLGQGPEFLTYFQNEAQLEKSRLLSDRFSAERPKGSFSTLEIQRTEQGDSAMYLCASSSGQGGAGELFFGEGSRLTVL.

This clone was picked up one time. The chain employs TRBV6-5 and TRBJ2-7; the match to TRBD2 covers 14 bases. CDR1 and CDR2 (germline): MNHEY, SVGAGI. Losses at the gene ends were 6 bases for V and 7 bases for J; bases not matched to a gene: 8. The CDR3 runs 15 residues. The CDR3: CASRLGTSGSWEQYF. The CDR3 nucleotides are TGTGCCAGCAGACTGGGGACTAGCGGGAGCTGGGAGCAGTACTTC.

The chain has TRBV19 and TRBJ1-2; TRBD1 agrees at 9 bases. This CDR3 spans 13 amino acids. With V trimmed by 11 bases and J by 10 bases, 14 bases remained unmatched. Germline V gives CDR1 LNHDA, CDR2 SQIVND (reference sequence). CDR3: CAGRTGTGFDYTF. The CDR3 coding sequence is TGTGCCGGTCGTACAGGGACAGGGTTTGACTACACCTTC.

The gene calls are TRBV6-5 and TRBJ2-2, with TRBD2 as a possible D gene (5 bases). Trimming left V 0 bases short and J 6 bases short, with 14 bases between. Per germline, CDR1 MNHEY and CDR2 SVGAGI. This CDR3 is 16 amino acids long. In DNA, the CDR3 is TGTGCCAGCAGTTACTCGTTTGTAGGGAGCCCCGGGGAGCTGTTTTTT. Its translation is CASSYSFVGSPGELFF.